The TCR beta chain described here comes from a study of OX40 agonist ivuxolimab in advanced cancers. Study-level background: Patients got intravenous ivuxolimab at 0.01 to 10 mg/kg every 2 weeks.

With regard to this clone: Its specificity is unknown.

The CDR3 is 15 residues long. Germline V gene data show CDR1 as SNHLY and CDR2 as FYNNEI. J lost 6 bases, V lost 2 bases, and 9 bases had no gene match. Clones were sequenced by immunoSEQ multiplex PCR, and TCRdb holds only the in-frame ones, with some missing. The sample lists 90,000 to 130,000 clones, more than 85% occurring once. Study-wide points: Expanded clones were, on average, more numerous in CD8+ T cells than in CD4+. At 0.1 to 3.0 mg/kg, CD4+ and CD8+ blood T cells expanded clonally by week 6. In the expanded peripheral T cells, antigen specificity was never determined.

The chain combines TRBV2 with TRBJ2-7, with 8 bases fitting TRBD2. The specimen comprised CD4+ or CD8+ T cells sorted from blood, sampled in a trial of the OX40 agonist ivuxolimab. The sequence derives from an adult with an advanced solid tumor such as melanoma, head and neck, liver or kidney cancer. CDR3 DNA: TGTGCCAGCAGTGAAACGGGAGGGCCTGCAGCCGAGCAGTACTTC. Amino acid sequence: CASSETGGPAAEQYF.